This TCR beta chain was sequenced for a study of CD8 T cells in ankylosing spondylitis. Study results and limitations: Enrichment of disease-linked clones was reportedly significant in matched ankylosing spondylitis synovial fluid. In peripheral blood, disease-linked CD8+ clones occurred at relatively low frequencies. Seemingly distinctive of ankylosing spondylitis blood was a TCR beta motif formed by eight highly homologous variants.

About this clonotype: What it binds is unknown.

Quantitative 5'-RACE with molecular barcodes produced the TCR beta libraries. TCRdb redid the calling of the 5' RACE reads with MiXCR, one entry per CDR3 protein. The table includes 300,000 to 350,000 distinct CDR3 sequences, 14% to 15% detected once. The sequenced sample was blood, either unsorted or a sorted T cell fraction (not recorded which). The TCR originated in a male donor with ankylosing spondylitis or in good health (not recorded which).

The CDR3 reads CASTRANSYEQYF. The CDR3 nucleotides read TGTGCCAGCACGAGAGCGAACTCCTACGAGCAGTACTTC. The chain carries TRBV6-1 and TRBJ2-7; D unclear. Trimming removed 7 bases at V and 0 bases at J, with 10 bases between. The CDR3 runs 13 residues. CDR1 is MNHNS, CDR2 SASEGT, per germline.